The TCR beta chain described here comes from a study of PD-1 blockade in classical Hodgkin lymphoma. Assay: immunoSEQ multiplex PCR; the TCRdb copy retains only in-frame clones and omits some. The table records approximately 15,000 clones, around 84% of them present only once. Brentuximab vedotin exposure varied among the patients, all of whom had relapsed after autologous stem cell transplantation. Turning to this clone: What it binds is not known.

Study-wide results and caveats: Exclusion applied to patients who initiated nivolumab less than 1 year following ASCT. Reports indicated that newly diagnosed patients had lower baseline TCR diversity than healthy donors did.

Sequences were derived from peripheral blood mononuclear cells (PBMCs), sampled at baseline. This clonotype was obtained from a human donor with classical Hodgkin lymphoma.

DNA for the CDR3: TGTGCCAGCAGCGTAGATATCGGCGCGGATACGCAGTATTTT. Encoded protein: CASSVDIGADTQYF. This chain links TRBV9 with TRBJ2-3, with D uncertain. The CDR3 is made up of 14 amino acids. CDR1 is SGDLS, CDR2 YYNGEE, per germline. Trimming took 0 bases from V and 6 from J, leaving 11 bases between them.